This is a list of T cell receptor beta chains from one sample in a study of T-cell reconstitution after alpha-beta-depleted transplantation in children. MiXCR was run by TCRdb on the PCR reads, yielding one entry per CDR3 protein. The data contain some 300,000 distinct CDR3 sequences, 7.5% to 9% of them singletons. The specimen comprised peripheral blood, sampled 360 days after TCRalphabeta/CD19-depleted stem cell transplant. Receptors were obtained from a female patient under 10 years old who had a stem cell transplant for Fanconi anemia, so the T cells may come from the graft donor. Both conserved end residues are part of each CDR3. A D gene is named only where the DNA matches it firmly. Rows give clone size only sometimes, using once, few, many, or a class for an expanded clone.

v_call: TRBV7-6; j_call: TRBJ2-2; d_call: TRBD1; clone_size: many; cdr3_aa: CASSLGLGTANTGELFF; cdr3_nt: TGTGCCAGCAGCTTAGGTCTCGGGACAGCGAACACCGGGGAGCTGTTTTTT
v_call: TRBV2; j_call: TRBJ2-3; d_call: TRBD2; clone_size: many; cdr3_aa: CASSVLAGWDTQYF; cdr3_nt: TGTGCCAGCAGTGTACTAGCGGGGTGGGATACGCAGTATTTT
v_call: TRBV6-1; j_call: TRBJ2-2; d_call: NA; clone_size: many; cdr3_aa: CASSDGPYNTGELFF; cdr3_nt: TGTGCCAGCAGCGACGGACCTTATAACACCGGGGAGCTGTTTTTT
v_call: TRBV7-6; j_call: TRBJ1-5; d_call: TRBD1; clone_size: many; cdr3_aa: CASSLNMGTVNQPQHF; cdr3_nt: TGTGCCAGCAGCTTAAATATGGGGACAGTAAATCAGCCCCAGCATTTT
v_call: TRBV28; j_call: TRBJ2-6; d_call: NA; clone_size: many; cdr3_aa: CASSSDTWGDGANVLTF; cdr3_nt: TGTGCCAGCAGTTCTGATACGTGGGGGGACGGGGCCAACGTCCTGACTTTC
v_call: TRBV12-3/TRBV12-4; j_call: TRBJ2-7; d_call: TRBD2; clone_size: many; cdr3_aa: CASSLASGGAYEQYF; cdr3_nt: TGTGCCAGCAGTCTCGCTAGCGGGGGGGCTTACGAGCAGTACTTC
v_call: TRBV7-2; j_call: TRBJ2-5; d_call: NA; clone_size: many; cdr3_aa: CASSLDLTPETQYF; cdr3_nt: TGTGCCAGCAGCTTGGACTTAACCCCGGAGACCCAGTACTTC
v_call: TRBV20-1; j_call: TRBJ2-7; d_call: NA; clone_size: many; cdr3_aa: CSASPWQGSSYEQYF; cdr3_nt: TGCAGTGCTAGCCCCTGGCAGGGTAGCTCCTACGAGCAGTACTTC
v_call: TRBV12-3/TRBV12-4; j_call: TRBJ1-1; d_call: NA; clone_size: many; cdr3_aa: CASTPGTEAFF; cdr3_nt: TGTGCCAGCACCCCTGGCACTGAAGCTTTCTTT
v_call: TRBV29-1; j_call: TRBJ1-2; d_call: NA; clone_size: NA; cdr3_aa: CSVAAGRGYGYTF; cdr3_nt: TGCAGCGTTGCTGCGGGGAGGGGATATGGCTACACCTTC
v_call: TRBV7-2; j_call: TRBJ1-4; d_call: NA; clone_size: many; cdr3_aa: CASSLGLNEKLFF; cdr3_nt: TGTGCCAGCAGCTTAGGCCTCAATGAAAAACTGTTTTTT
v_call: TRBV30; j_call: TRBJ2-7; d_call: NA; clone_size: NA; cdr3_aa: CAWTPSSAYEQYF; cdr3_nt: TGTGCCTGGACCCCCTCCAGCGCTTACGAGCAGTACTTC
v_call: TRBV20-1; j_call: TRBJ1-2; d_call: NA; clone_size: NA; cdr3_aa: CSAITGTNYGYTF; cdr3_nt: TGCAGTGCTATAACAGGAACTAACTATGGCTACACCTTC
v_call: TRBV10-3; j_call: TRBJ2-6; d_call: NA; clone_size: few; cdr3_aa: CAISESQTGTGGANVLTF; cdr3_nt: TGTGCCATCAGTGAGTCCCAAACAGGTACCGGTGGGGCCAACGTCCTGACTTTC
v_call: TRBV2; j_call: TRBJ2-3; d_call: NA; clone_size: NA; cdr3_aa: CARIRGEGDTQYF; cdr3_nt: TGTGCCAGAATACGGGGAGAGGGAGATACGCAGTATTTT
v_call: TRBV7-2; j_call: TRBJ2-1; d_call: NA; clone_size: many; cdr3_aa: CASSSRWGASSYNEQFF; cdr3_nt: TGTGCCAGCAGCTCCAGATGGGGGGCAAGCTCCTACAATGAGCAGTTCTTC
v_call: TRBV20-1; j_call: TRBJ2-5; d_call: TRBD1; clone_size: many; cdr3_aa: CSAMPLTGWEETQYF; cdr3_nt: TGCAGTGCTATGCCCCTGACAGGGTGGGAGGAGACCCAGTACTTC
v_call: TRBV9; j_call: TRBJ2-3; d_call: NA; clone_size: many; cdr3_aa: CASSVVVTDTQYF; cdr3_nt: TGTGCCAGCAGCGTAGTCGTCACAGATACGCAGTATTTT
v_call: TRBV5-1; j_call: TRBJ2-7; d_call: NA; clone_size: many; cdr3_aa: CASRPDGRAYEQYF; cdr3_nt: TGCGCCAGCAGACCAGACGGTAGGGCTTACGAGCAGTACTTC
v_call: TRBV2; j_call: TRBJ1-5; d_call: NA; clone_size: few; cdr3_aa: CASSEQTGQPQHF; cdr3_nt: TGTGCCAGCAGTGAACAGACAGGTCAGCCCCAGCATTTT
v_call: TRBV2; j_call: TRBJ2-2; d_call: NA; clone_size: many; cdr3_aa: CASEVTGELFF; cdr3_nt: TGTGCCAGCGAGGTTACCGGGGAGCTGTTTTTT
v_call: TRBV13; j_call: TRBJ2-7; d_call: TRBD2; clone_size: NA; cdr3_aa: CASSLLGLEGSEQYF; cdr3_nt: TGTGCCAGCAGCTTACTCGGACTAGAGGGATCTGAGCAGTACTTC
v_call: TRBV7-2; j_call: TRBJ2-5; d_call: TRBD2; clone_size: few; cdr3_aa: CASSLYSGGARETQYF; cdr3_nt: TGTGCCAGCAGCTTATACAGCGGGGGGGCCCGGGAGACCCAGTACTTC
v_call: TRBV20-1; j_call: TRBJ2-1; d_call: NA; clone_size: many; cdr3_aa: CSAPNWGRRGGDEQFF; cdr3_nt: TGCAGTGCCCCCAATTGGGGACGGCGGGGAGGCGATGAGCAGTTCTTC
v_call: TRBV7-8; j_call: TRBJ1-2; d_call: NA; clone_size: NA; cdr3_aa: CASSLVSDREAATF; cdr3_nt: TGTGCCAGCAGCTTAGTGAGTGACAGAGAAGCGGCCACCTTC
v_call: TRBV12-3/TRBV12-4; j_call: TRBJ2-3; d_call: TRBD2; clone_size: many; cdr3_aa: CASSLEARLAGGTDTQYF; cdr3_nt: TGTGCCAGCAGTTTAGAGGCTCGGCTAGCGGGGGGCACAGATACGCAGTATTTT
v_call: TRBV6-5; j_call: TRBJ2-2; d_call: TRBD2; clone_size: many; cdr3_aa: CASSYSTSGYTGELFF; cdr3_nt: TGTGCCAGCAGTTACTCTACTAGCGGGTATACCGGGGAGCTGTTTTTT
v_call: TRBV20-1; j_call: TRBJ2-3; d_call: NA; clone_size: many; cdr3_aa: CSAEPYTATTDTQYF; cdr3_nt: TGCAGTGCCGAACCCTATACGGCTACCACAGATACGCAGTATTTT
v_call: TRBV12-3/TRBV12-4; j_call: TRBJ2-2; d_call: NA; clone_size: many; cdr3_aa: CASSLGFYTGELFF; cdr3_nt: TGTGCCAGCAGCCTGGGCTTCTACACCGGGGAGCTGTTTTTT
v_call: TRBV20-1; j_call: TRBJ1-5; d_call: NA; clone_size: many; cdr3_aa: CSANRAPIRSAQHF; cdr3_nt: TGCAGTGCTAACAGGGCCCCCATACGATCAGCCCAGCATTTT
v_call: TRBV5-1; j_call: TRBJ2-2; d_call: NA; clone_size: many; cdr3_aa: CASSLFSRNTGELFF; cdr3_nt: TGCGCCAGCAGCTTGTTTAGCAGGAACACCGGGGAGCTGTTTTTT
v_call: TRBV4-2; j_call: TRBJ2-1; d_call: TRBD1; clone_size: many; cdr3_aa: CASSPGRGTGIRNEQFF; cdr3_nt: TGTGCCAGCAGCCCAGGTCGCGGGACAGGTATTCGGAATGAGCAGTTCTTC
v_call: TRBV5-1; j_call: TRBJ2-5; d_call: NA; clone_size: few; cdr3_aa: CASSLAGTREETQYF; cdr3_nt: TGCGCCAGCAGCTTGGCTGGAACTAGAGAAGAGACCCAGTACTTC
v_call: TRBV18; j_call: TRBJ2-7; d_call: NA; clone_size: NA; cdr3_aa: CASSSPSYEQYF; cdr3_nt: TGTGCCAGCTCAAGCCCCTCCTACGAGCAGTACTTC
v_call: TRBV4-3; j_call: TRBJ1-5; d_call: NA; clone_size: NA; cdr3_aa: CASSQSRDQRVGPQHF; cdr3_nt: TGCGCCAGCAGCCAAAGCCGCGACCAGCGAGTTGGGCCCCAGCATTTT
v_call: TRBV18; j_call: TRBJ2-2; d_call: NA; clone_size: NA; cdr3_aa: CASSQSSSTGELFF; cdr3_nt: TGTGCCAGCTCACAATCTAGCAGCACCGGGGAGCTGTTTTTT
v_call: TRBV5-5; j_call: TRBJ2-6; d_call: TRBD1; clone_size: many; cdr3_aa: CASSSGTGFGANVLTF; cdr3_nt: TGTGCCAGCAGCTCCGGGACAGGGTTTGGGGCCAACGTCCTGACTTTC
v_call: TRBV12-3/TRBV12-4; j_call: TRBJ1-6; d_call: NA; clone_size: many; cdr3_aa: CASSFRIGRVGSPLHF; cdr3_nt: TGTGCCAGCAGTTTTCGGATAGGCAGGGTCGGCTCACCCCTCCACTTT
v_call: TRBV6-5; j_call: TRBJ1-3; d_call: NA; clone_size: many; cdr3_aa: CASSYSWGNSGNTIYF; cdr3_nt: TGTGCCAGCAGTTACTCCTGGGGGAACTCTGGAAACACCATATATTTT
v_call: TRBV7-2; j_call: TRBJ2-7; d_call: TRBD2; clone_size: NA; cdr3_aa: CASSTLAGDSYEQYF; cdr3_nt: TGTGCCAGCAGCACCCTAGCGGGGGACTCCTACGAGCAGTACTTC